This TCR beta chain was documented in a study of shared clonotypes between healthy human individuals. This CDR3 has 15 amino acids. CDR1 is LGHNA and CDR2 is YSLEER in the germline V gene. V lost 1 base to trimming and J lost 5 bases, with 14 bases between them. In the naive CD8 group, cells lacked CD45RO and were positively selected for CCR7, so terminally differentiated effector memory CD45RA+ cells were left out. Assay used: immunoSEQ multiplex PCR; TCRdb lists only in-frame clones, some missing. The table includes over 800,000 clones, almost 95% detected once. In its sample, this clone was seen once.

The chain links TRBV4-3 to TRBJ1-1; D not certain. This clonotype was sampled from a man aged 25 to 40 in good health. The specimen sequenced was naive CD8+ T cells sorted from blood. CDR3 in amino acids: CASSQVSTAGTEAFF. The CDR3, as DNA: TGCGCCAGCAGCCAAGTTAGTACTGCGGGGACTGAAGCTTTCTTT.